This entry concerns a single T cell receptor beta chain. Some clones are missing from TCRdb's copy, which holds only in-frame ones; the method was immunoSEQ multiplex PCR. This sample has 70,000 or so clones, with about four fifths found just once. The entry originates in a study of blood T cell repertoires in COVID-19. Study summary: Spain, Italy and the United States supplied samples that represented acute and convalescent COVID-19.

Germline CDR1 SGHRS, CDR2 YFSETQ. The V segment lost 5 bases and the J segment 0 bases; nucleotides outside the gene matches: 4. This CDR3 is built from 15 residues. The chain links TRBV5-1 to TRBJ1-5; 8 positions match TRBD1. The sequence was obtained from a human donor in a cohort sampled during active COVID-19. Sequencing input: peripheral blood. The CDR3 protein is CASRPTGDSNQPQHF. The CDR3 DNA is TGCGCCAGCAGGCCGACAGGGGATAGCAATCAGCCCCAGCATTTT.